One TCR beta chain is described in this entry. The antigen is not known. The data are from a study of T cells in localized non-small cell lung cancer. Findings of the study overall: Adjacent lung was found to contain a median approximately 60 of the top 100 tumor clones.

Data came from immunoSEQ multiplex PCR; TCRdb stores just in-frame clones and leaves some out. The sample records fewer than 15,000 clones, approximately 30% being singletons. Germline CDR1 KGHSH, CDR2 LQKENI. J was trimmed by 8 bases and V by 5 bases; bases with no gene match: 11. CDR3 size: 16 residues. The sample here was lung tumor tissue, taken before any cancer treatment. The chain uses TRBV18 and TRBJ2-1; 11 bases are a match to TRBD2. The TCR comes from a female donor older than 55 with stage I lung adenocarcinoma. CDR3 DNA sequence: TGTGCCAGCTCATACACCCCCCTAGCGGGGGGCCATGAGCAGTTCTTC. This translates into CASSYTPLAGGHEQFF.